The entry below gives a single T cell receptor beta chain sequence along with its context. No antigen is known for it. Described time point: pre-sensitization, week 0. Treatment denoted: therapeutic diphenylcyclopropenone sensitization with weekly scalp DPC. Total RNA extraction was carried out from unfractionated whole blood. TCRdb redid the calling of the RACE reads with MiXCR, one entry per CDR3 protein. The table records 120,000 or so distinct CDR3 sequences, about 14% of them present only once. This record comes from a study of human T cells and chemical hapten exposure. Study results and limitations: Since the donors had alopecia, their immune response may not be the same as that of healthy people.

The source is a young woman with alopecia areata. Some clones in this sample may be carry-over from other donors' samples. Sequencing was performed on whole blood, taken in connection with sensitization to the hapten diphenylcyclopropenone (DPC).

The CDR3 spells CASSPRTDFETQYF. The CDR3 DNA reads TGTGCCAGCTCACCAAGAACAGATTTTGAGACCCAGTACTTC. The chain is built from TRBV18 and TRBJ2-5; no clear D. This CDR3 comprises 14 residues. Germline-derived CDR1 and CDR2 are KGHSH and LQKENI. V dropped 2 bases and J dropped 5 bases, with 12 bases sitting between them.